This T cell receptor beta chain was identified during a study of OX40 agonist ivuxolimab in advanced cancers. About the study: Patients were roughly 83% male with ages roughly 20 to 85, mean 60.

CDR1 and CDR2 from the germline V gene are LGHNA and YSLEER. This CDR3 spans 16 amino acids. The V and J ends lost 0 bases and 3 bases, in that order; junction bases with no gene match: 5. The table came from immunoSEQ multiplex PCR; TCRdb's copy has only in-frame clones and leaves some out. This table holds fewer than 120,000 clones, around 90% found once. This clonotype was sampled from an adult with an advanced solid tumor such as melanoma, head and neck, liver or kidney cancer. The sample consisted of CD4+ or CD8+ T cells sorted from blood, taken in a trial of the OX40 agonist ivuxolimab. J is TRBJ2-7 and V is TRBV4-3; 10 bases fit TRBD1. The CDR3, as DNA: TGCGCCAGCAGCCAAGATCGGACAGGGGGTCGCTACGAGCAGTACTTC. Amino acids: CASSQDRTGGRYEQYF.